This T cell receptor beta chain was captured in a study of shared clonotypes between healthy human individuals. CD45RO negativity and positive selection for CCR7 defined naive CD8 cells, a population that excluded terminally differentiated effector memory CD45RA+ cells. This CDR3 contains 13 residues. The V gene's germline CDR1 is SEHNR and CDR2 FQNEAQ (reference sequence). J was trimmed by 4 bases and V by 5 bases; bases with no gene match: 4. Study-level findings and limits: Apart from blood, nothing was sampled; tissue repertoires likely differ. Compared with clonotypes that all four donors shared, non-shared clonotypes had lower generation probabilities.

To note about this clone: What it recognizes is unknown.

Several immunoSEQ 96-well plates shared each subset's DNA, each plate a replicate. The table came from immunoSEQ multiplex PCR; TCRdb's copy has only in-frame clones and leaves some out. The sample records roughly 2 million clones, about 95% being singletons. The receptor was isolated from a man aged 18 to 35 in good health. The sample comprised naive CD8+ T cells sorted from blood. The chain uses TRBV7-9 and TRBJ2-5; TRBD1 matches 7 bases. In DNA form, the CDR3 reads TGTGCCAGCAGCCTAGGGACAGTAGAGACCCAGTACTTC. Translation: CASSLGTVETQYF. Full variable domain (outside the CDR3, taken from reference TRBV7-9 and TRBJ2-5): DTGVSQNPRHKITKRGQNVTFRCDPISEHNRLYWYRQTLGQGPEFLTYFQNEAQLEKSRLLSDRFSAERPKGSFSTLEIQRTEQGDSAMYLCASSLGTVETQYFGPGTRLLVL.